These 20 T cell receptor beta chains were sequenced from one sample in a study of T cells in Graves' hyperthyroidism and ophthalmopathy. Amplification yielded TCR beta CDR3 regions, with RNA transcripts as the source. HTBI primers drove first-round RT-PCR of the TCR CDR3. In TCRdb, the multiplex PCR reads were re-called with MiXCR into one record per CDR3 protein. The sample records about 280,000 distinct CDR3 sequences, less than 30% being singletons. Sequenced: blood. The receptors shown here come from a man in his forties with Graves' hyperthyroidism that later progressed to Graves' ophthalmopathy.

This chain connects TRBV27 to TRBJ2-5; 11 nucleotides match TRBD2. This CDR3 is 15 amino acids long. Germline CDR1 is MNHEY and CDR2 is SMNVEV (reference sequence). With 1 base clipped from V and 4 bases from J, the junction kept 2 bases outside the gene matches. This chain's CDR3 is CASSLWGTSGETQYF. Here the CDR3 DNA reads TGTGCCAGCAGTTTATGGGGGACTAGCGGAGAGACCCAGTACTTC.

This clonotype was detected many times. This chain links TRBV24-1 with TRBJ1-2, with D perhaps matching TRBD1 (5 bases). This CDR3 comprises 14 residues. V lost 0 bases and J 5 bases, leaving 9 bases between the germline ends. CDR1 and CDR2 (germline): KGHDR, SFDVKD. CDR3 coding DNA: TGTGCCACCAGTGATTTGAGTCAGGGTTATGGCTACACCTTC. It codes for CATSDLSQGYGYTF.

This clonotype was seen more than once but under ten times. The CDR3, as DNA: TGCGCCAGCAGCTTGACCAACCCCAGGGAGCTGTTTTTT. It encodes CASSLTNPRELFF. The gene calls are TRBV5-1 and TRBJ2-2; unclear D gene. V lost 1 base, J lost 9 bases, and 10 bases lay in between. The germline V gene encodes CDR1 SGHRS and CDR2 YFSETQ. CDR3 length: 13 amino acids.

This rearrangement joins TRBV18 to TRBJ2-4, with D perhaps matching TRBD2 (6 bases). The CDR3 contains 18 residues. The V and J ends lost 2 bases and 0 bases respectively, with 17 bases between them. Germline V gene lookup returns CDR1 KGHSH and CDR2 LQKENI. The CDR3 loop reads CASSPRLDGSLAKNIQYF. The CDR3 region has the DNA TGTGCCAGCTCACCAAGGTTGGACGGGAGCCTAGCCAAAAACATTCAGTACTTC. Variable domain in full (rest from reference TRBV18 and TRBJ2-4): NAGVMQNPRHLVRRRGQEARLRCSPMKGHSHVYWYRQLPEEGLKFMVYLQKENIIDESGMPKERFSAEFPKEGPSILRIQQVVRGDSAAYFCASSPRLDGSLAKNIQYFGAGTRLSVL.

This clonotype was counted ten times or more. V and J are TRBV12-3 or TRBV12-4 and TRBJ1-1; the D is unclear. The CDR3 length is 13 residues. Between the trimmed V and J ends, which lost 5 bases and 5 bases, there was a span of 12 bases. The CDR3 DNA follows: TGTGCCAGCAGTCCCCCCTCCTTAACTGAAGCTTTCTTT. This translates into CASSPPSLTEAFF.

In its sample, this clonotype was seen many times. The DNA for the CDR3 is TGTGCCAGCAGCTTACCCCTAGCGCGGGGGCCCTACGAGCAGTACTTC. Amino acids: CASSLPLARGPYEQYF. V is TRBV7-2 and J is TRBJ2-7, with TRBD2 as a possible D gene (7 bases). Trimming stripped 2 bases from V and 2 bases from J, with 16 bases between. CDR1 is SGHTA and CDR2 is FQGNSA in the germline V gene. The CDR3 runs to 16 residues.

This clonotype has a count of ten or more. The V gene is TRBV30, the J gene TRBJ2-5; perhaps TRBD1 as D (5 bases). Per germline, CDR1 GTSNPN and CDR2 SVGIG (reference sequence). This CDR3 spans 13 amino acids. V lost 3 bases and J 5 bases, leaving 13 bases between the germline ends. The CDR3 DNA is TGTGCCTGGAGGCCCCAGGGTGTTGAGACCCAGTACTTC. Translating gives CAWRPQGVETQYF. Drawing the rest from reference TRBV30 and TRBJ2-5, the complete variable domain is SQTIHQWPATLVQPVGSPLSLECTVEGTSNPNLYWYRQAAGRGLQLLFYSVGIGQISSEVPQNLSASRPQDRQFILSSKKLLLSDSGFYLCAWRPQGVETQYFGPGTRLLVL.

This clonotype came up many times. The CDR3 DNA follows: TGCAGCGTTGGTACCCAGGGTAACACCGGGGAGCTGTTTTTT. Its translation: CSVGTQGNTGELFF. The chain carries TRBV29-1 and TRBJ2-2, with a weak D call TRBD1 (5 bases). This CDR3 spans 14 amino acids. Germline CDR1 SQVTM, CDR2 ANQGSEA. The V and J ends lost 4 bases and 2 bases respectively, with 11 bases between them.

This clonotype occurred many times. The chain recombines TRBV12-3 or TRBV12-4 with TRBJ1-3; unclear D gene. V dropped 3 bases and J dropped 0 bases, with 6 bases sitting between them. The CDR3 has 14 residues. CDR3 nucleotides: TGTGCCAGCAGTTTTGCCAACTCTGGAAACACCATATATTTT. Translated, it gives CASSFANSGNTIYF.

V is TRBV28 and J is TRBJ1-2; D is undetermined. The V gene's germline CDR1 is MDHEN and CDR2 SYDVKM. The V end was cut by 3 bases, the J end by 3 bases, with 8 bases between. The CDR3 consists of 13 residues. CDR3 loop: CASSFLGDYGYTF. CDR3 DNA: TGTGCCAGCAGTTTTTTGGGTGACTATGGCTACACCTTC.

The chain uses TRBV7-8 and TRBJ1-1, with D possibly being TRBD1 (5 bases). Trimming left V 5 bases short and J 1 base short, with 14 bases between. The CDR3 spans 15 residues. Germline V lookup: CDR1 SGHVS, CDR2 FQNEAQ. In nucleotides, the CDR3 is TGTGCCAGCAGCCCCGGTCTGGGGCCGAACACTGAAGCTTTCTTT. Translating it yields CASSPGLGPNTEAFF.

The V call is TRBV6-5, the J call TRBJ2-2; D perhaps matches TRBD1 (5 bases). The length of the CDR3 is 15 residues. V lost 0 bases and J lost 6, with 11 bases in between. Germline V gene sequence: CDR1 MNHEY, CDR2 SVGAGI. The CDR3: CASSYSFGAPGELFF. DNA of the CDR3: TGTGCCAGCAGTTACTCGTTTGGGGCCCCCGGGGAGCTGTTTTTT.

There are many counts of this clonotype. This chain's CDR3 is CASSPDRYSGANVLTF. The CDR3 nucleotides read TGTGCCAGCAGCCCGGACCGGTACTCTGGGGCCAACGTCCTGACTTTC. The V gene is TRBV7-3, the J gene TRBJ2-6; no firm D call. The germline gives CDR1 SGHTA, CDR2 FQGTGA. The CDR3 runs 16 residues. Trimming stripped 5 bases from V and 0 bases from J, with 11 bases between.

At least ten counts were recorded for this clonotype. V and J are TRBV6-1 and TRBJ1-5, with D unclear. The germline V gene encodes CDR1 MNHNS and CDR2 SASEGT. V was pared by 2 bases and J by 11 bases, with 19 bases between. The CDR3 has 15 residues. DNA of the CDR3: TGTGCCAGCAGTGAAAATATAGGGCCCTCATCGGCCCAGCATTTT. Protein product: CASSENIGPSSAQHF.

This clonotype has ten or more counts. The chain carries TRBV30 and TRBJ2-7; weak D call: TRBD2 (6 bases). This CDR3 contains 13 residues. From germline, CDR1 is GTSNPN and CDR2 SVGIG (reference sequence). V was cut by 0 bases and J by 3 bases, with 9 bases left in between. In DNA form, the CDR3 reads TGTGCCTGGAGTGTGGAGGGGTTCTACGAGCAGTACTTC. Translation gives CAWSVEGFYEQYF.

This clonotype was detected once. V is TRBV3-1 and J is TRBJ2-5, with 8 bases matching TRBD1. This CDR3 is built from 15 residues. In germline, CDR1 is LGHDT, CDR2 YNNKEL (reference sequence). The V and J ends lost 4 bases and 4 bases, in that order; junction bases with no gene match: 8. CDR3 bases: TGTGCCAGCAGCCCGTGGACAGGGAGGCGAGAGACCCAGTACTTC. It is translated as CASSPWTGRRETQYF.

This chain uses TRBV29-1 with TRBJ1-1; 10 bases fit TRBD1. Trimming at V came to 5 bases and at J to 3 bases, leaving 3 bases not matched to a gene. Germline V gene lookup returns CDR1 SQVTM and CDR2 ANQGSEA. CDR3 length: 13 residues. The CDR3 nucleotides read TGCAGCGTTTGGGACAGGGGCTACACTGAAGCTTTCTTT. Its protein product is CSVWDRGYTEAFF.

The chain couples TRBV14 to TRBJ2-5; 8 positions match TRBD2. Per germline, CDR1 SGHDN and CDR2 FVKESK. V lost 3 bases to trimming and J lost 1 base; unmatched junction nucleotides: 10. This CDR3 comprises 17 residues. The CDR3 here is CASSQGNSGTAQETQYF. The CDR3, as DNA: TGTGCCAGCAGCCAGGGGAATAGCGGGACCGCCCAAGAGACCCAGTACTTC. The variable domain in full, with the rest retrieved from reference TRBV14 and TRBJ2-5, is EAGVTQFPSHSVIEKGQTVTLRCDPISGHDNLYWYRRVMGKEIKFLLHFVKESKQDESGMPNNRFLAERTGGTYSTLKVQPAELEDSGVYFCASSQGNSGTAQETQYFGPGTRLLVL.

V and J are TRBV12-3 or TRBV12-4 and TRBJ2-5; 8 nucleotides agree with TRBD2. V dropped 4 bases and J dropped 4; count of bases not matched to a gene: 8. The CDR3 is made up of 15 amino acids. The CDR3, as DNA: TGTGCCAGCAGTTCAGCAGGAAGCGGGGGAGAGACCCAGTACTTC. Translating it yields CASSSAGSGGETQYF.

The rearrangement uses TRBV14 and TRBJ2-7, with D unclear. Germline V lookup: CDR1 SGHDN, CDR2 FVKESK. Trimming stripped 3 bases from V and 5 bases from J, with 5 bases between. CDR3 length: 11 residues. CDR3 amino acids: CASSHADEQYF. The CDR3 DNA is TGTGCCAGCAGCCATGCGGACGAGCAGTACTTC.